The 8 T cell receptor beta chains reported below all come from one sample, sequenced in a study of blood T cell repertoires in COVID-19. Clones were sequenced by immunoSEQ multiplex PCR, and TCRdb holds only the in-frame ones, with some missing. The sample includes about 160,000 clones, approximately 80% of them seen just once. Sequencing was carried out using peripheral blood. All receptors derive from a woman older than 75 with acute or convalescent COVID-19.

The J gene is TRBJ1-3, the V gene TRBV7-2; tentative D call: TRBD1 (6 bases). Germline V gives CDR1 SGHTA, CDR2 FQGNSA. The CDR3 sequence is 15 residues long. The V and J ends lost 5 bases and 0 bases respectively, with 11 bases between them. The CDR3 DNA reads TGTGCCAGCAGCCCACAGGGATTCTCTGGAAACACCATATATTTT. It encodes CASSPQGFSGNTIYF. Variable domain in full (rest from reference TRBV7-2 and TRBJ1-3): GAGVSQSPSNKVTEKGKDVELRCDPISGHTALYWYRQSLGQGLEFLIYFQGNSAPDKSGLPSDRFSAERTGGSVSTLTIQRTQQEDSAVYLCASSPQGFSGNTIYFGEGSWLTVV.

The chain has TRBV18 and TRBJ2-1; 15 nucleotides agree with TRBD2. The CDR3 sequence is 17 residues long. The V gene's germline CDR1 is KGHSH and CDR2 LQKENI. V gave up 2 bases and J gave up 7 bases; unmatched junction bases: 6. CDR3 loop: CASSPSPGTSGRNEQFF. DNA of the CDR3: TGTGCCAGCTCACCATCTCCCGGGACTAGCGGGAGGAATGAGCAGTTCTTC.

This sequence joins TRBV7-9 and TRBJ1-1; TRBD1 matches 10 bases. Germline assignment: CDR1 SEHNR and CDR2 FQNEAQ (reference sequence). This CDR3 comprises 16 residues. Losses at the gene ends were 2 bases for V and 8 bases for J; bases not matched to a gene: 11. CDR3 in amino acids: CASSLLSTTGGLEAFF. The CDR3 nucleotides read TGTGCCAGCAGCTTATTGTCGACGACAGGGGGCTTAGAAGCTTTCTTT.

The DNA for the CDR3 is TGTGCCAGCAACCCACAGGGGCGCTACACGCAAGGCTACACCTTC. Translated: CASNPQGRYTQGYTF. The rearrangement joins TRBV2 to TRBJ1-2; 7 bases are a match to TRBD1. This CDR3 spans 15 amino acids. From germline, CDR1 is SNHLY and CDR2 FYNNEI. The trim removed 7 bases at V and 8 bases at J, leaving 16 bases unmatched.

The genes are TRBV9 and TRBJ2-3; D possibly corresponds to TRBD1 (5 bases). Trimming left V 5 bases short and J 0 bases short, with 16 bases between. Germline V gene data show CDR1 as SGDLS and CDR2 as YYNGEE. The CDR3 contains 16 residues. The DNA for the CDR3 is TGTGCCAGCAGTGCACGGACAACAGCTAGCACAGATACGCAGTATTTT. This translates into CASSARTTASTDTQYF.

The chain couples TRBV5-1 to TRBJ2-2; D is ambiguous. CDR3 size: 16 residues. Germline-derived CDR1 and CDR2 are SGHRS and YFSETQ. The germline V and J ends were trimmed by 0 bases and 0 bases, with 9 bases remaining between them. This CDR3 reads CASSLAPRTNTGELFF. CDR3 nucleotide sequence: TGCGCCAGCAGCTTGGCACCTAGAACGAACACCGGGGAGCTGTTTTTT.

This clone appeared a single time. The chain uses TRBV5-4 and TRBJ1-2; D perhaps matches TRBD1 (6 bases). Trimming cost V 0 bases and J 4 bases, with 13 bases left between them. Germline V CDR1 and CDR2: SGHNT, YYREEE (reference sequence). CDR3 length: 15 amino acids. This CDR3 reads CASSLESRQVYGYTF. CDR3 bases: TGTGCCAGCAGCTTGGAATCCCGACAGGTCTATGGCTACACCTTC.

The gene calls are TRBV3-1 (or the pseudogene TRBV3-2) and TRBJ1-2; D is undetermined. The CDR3 runs 16 residues. Germline CDR1 is LGHDT and CDR2 is YNNKEL (reference sequence). The V gene lost 0 bases and the J gene lost 4 bases, with 15 bases spanning the gap. The CDR3 DNA is TGTGCCAGCAGCCAAGATTTCCTCTCACTCCCCTATGGCTACACCTTC. It translates to CASSQDFLSLPYGYTF.